The entry below describes one T cell receptor beta chain. Its antigen is undetermined. Trimming stripped 5 bases from V and 8 bases from J, with 21 bases between. The CDR3 extends over 15 amino acids. The germline CDR1 and CDR2 sequences are DFQATT and SNEGSKA (reference sequence). The sample comes from a study of post-analysis software for immune sequencing data. Study at large: Relapsing-remitting, secondary progressive and progressive-relapsing forms of multiple sclerosis all featured among disease courses. Whole-study findings and limits: Strong co-clustering by F measure linked samples that shared a preparation batch. Among multiple sclerosis patients, normalized Chao1 diversity was significantly below that of controls. Patients used several TRBV segments, including TRBV5-6, TRBV5-1 and TRBV20-1, more often than controls.

Unique molecular identifiers had been added to the TCR beta cDNA libraries. Some 540,000 cDNA molecules were obtained from around 0.96 to 9.9 million T cells. Each CDR3 protein is one row after TCRdb ran MiXCR on the PCR reads. The sample has 400,000 to 500,000 distinct CDR3 sequences, more than 30% seen once. The sequenced sample consisted of blood. The J gene is TRBJ1-4, the V gene TRBV20-1; tentative D call: TRBD1 (6 bases). The receptor's source is a girl aged 2-15 years with multiple sclerosis. The CDR3 spells CSAGRVQGAGEKLFF. The CDR3 region has the DNA TGCAGTGCTGGCCGTGTACAGGGAGCAGGAGAAAAACTGTTTTTT.